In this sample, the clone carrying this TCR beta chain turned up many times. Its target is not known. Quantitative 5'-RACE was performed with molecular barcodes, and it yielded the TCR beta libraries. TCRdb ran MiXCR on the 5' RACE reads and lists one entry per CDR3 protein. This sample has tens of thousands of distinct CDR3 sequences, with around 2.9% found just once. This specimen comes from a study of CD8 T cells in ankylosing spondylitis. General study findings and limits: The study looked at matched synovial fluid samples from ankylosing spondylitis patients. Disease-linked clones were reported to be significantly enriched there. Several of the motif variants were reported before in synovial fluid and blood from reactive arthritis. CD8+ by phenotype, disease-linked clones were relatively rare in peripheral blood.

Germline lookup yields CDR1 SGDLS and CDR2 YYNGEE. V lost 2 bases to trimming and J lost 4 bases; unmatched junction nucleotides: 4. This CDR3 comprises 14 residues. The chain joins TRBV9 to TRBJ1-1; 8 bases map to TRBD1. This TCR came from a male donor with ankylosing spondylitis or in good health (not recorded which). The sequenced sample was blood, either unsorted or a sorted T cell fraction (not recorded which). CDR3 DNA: TGTGCCAGCAGCGTCACAGGGGGAGGCACTGAAGCTTTCTTT. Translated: CASSVTGGGTEAFF.